The 22 T cell receptor beta chains in this list originate from one sample, sequenced in a study of regulatory T cells in long-lasting Graves disease (dated by TCRdb to the early 2020s). Library construction relied on multiplex PCR. Sequencing took place on an Illumina HiSeq 4000. iRepertoire HTBI primers and Arm-PCR amplification of CDR3 regions were used to construct TCR beta libraries. TCRdb ran its own pipeline on the public reads, namely fastp trimming at Q25 and MiXCR clone calling, and kept in-frame beta chains. Duplicate CDR3 protein sequences are folded into a single record with the most common DNA and genes. This sample holds about 620,000 distinct CDR3 sequences; approximately 15% were observed only once. The ten largest account for 15% to 20% of the sample. The time point label for this specimen denotes: newly diagnosed GD, antithyroid drugs for less than 3 months. For both TCR sequencing and RNA sequencing, RNA was extracted from PBMCs using TRIzol.

In addition, the sample was reused for a study of T cells in Graves' hyperthyroidism and ophthalmopathy.

Sequences were derived from peripheral blood mononuclear cells (PBMCs), sampled at new diagnosis, from a patient treated with antithyroid drugs. The source is a young woman with Graves disease. Donor details come from another sample of the same person, matched by shared clones.

This clonotype appeared many times. The V and J genes are TRBV11-2 and TRBJ2-1, with 7 bases aligning to TRBD2. Germline V gene lookup returns CDR1 SGHAT and CDR2 FQNNGV. The CDR3 runs to 13 residues. Trimming cost V 2 bases and J 8 bases; bases outside gene matches: 3. As DNA, the CDR3 is TGTGCCAGCAGCTTATATCGGGAGGATGAGCAGTTCTTC. Encoded protein: CASSLYREDEQFF.

This clonotype was seen at least ten times. The chain combines TRBV6-5 with TRBJ1-5; perhaps TRBD1 as D (5 bases). Trimming took 4 bases from V and 0 from J, leaving 13 bases between them. The length of the CDR3 is 16 residues. Germline V gives CDR1 MNHEY, CDR2 SVGAGI. The CDR3 nucleotides read TGTGCCAGCAGTTCCCGGCGGGGGATTAGCAATCAGCCCCAGCATTTT. Translating gives CASSSRRGISNQPQHF.

The chain recombines TRBV19 with TRBJ1-5; D is perhaps TRBD1 (5 bases). Looked up from germline, CDR1 is LNHDA and CDR2 is SQIVND (reference sequence). The CDR3 runs to 17 residues. Trimming shortened V by 3 bases and J by 4 bases, and 19 bases separated the two germline ends. The CDR3 here is CASSIKKRTSGNQPQHF. In nucleotides, the CDR3 is TGTGCCAGTAGTATTAAGAAACGGACATCTGGAAATCAGCCCCAGCATTTT.

At least ten counts were recorded for this clonotype. V usage is TRBV20-1 and J usage is TRBJ2-7; D is unclear. The V and J ends lost 3 bases and 4 bases respectively, with 7 bases between them. CDR1 is DFQATT and CDR2 is SNEGSKA in the germline V gene (reference sequence). The CDR3 is made up of 11 amino acids. CDR3 amino acids: CSASFGYEQYF. The DNA of the CDR3 is TGCAGTGCTAGTTTCGGGTACGAGCAGTACTTC.

This clonotype was found a few times. The rearrangement uses TRBV19 and TRBJ2-2; 7 bases map to TRBD2. Germline lookup yields CDR1 LNHDA and CDR2 SQIVND (reference sequence). The CDR3 has 16 residues. V was pared by 3 bases and J by 4 bases, with 8 bases of the junction left unmatched. The CDR3 here is CASSILRGRGTGELFF. In DNA form, the CDR3 reads TGTGCCAGTAGTATTTTAAGAGGGAGGGGCACCGGGGAGCTGTTTTTT.

This clonotype showed up just once. This chain joins TRBV5-1 and TRBJ1-4; 11 nucleotides align to TRBD1. Germline CDR1 reads SGHRS; CDR2 reads YFSETQ. This CDR3 has 15 amino acids. V was pared by 4 bases and J by 7 bases, with 6 bases of the junction left unmatched. The CDR3 spells CASSPGQGAGEKLFF. The CDR3 DNA reads as TGCGCCAGCAGCCCCGGACAGGGGGCGGGTGAAAAACTGTTTTTT.

The gene calls are TRBV10-3 and TRBJ2-3; D is perhaps TRBD2 (7 bases). CDR3 length: 15 amino acids. Trimming pared 4 bases from V and 1 base from J, leaving 12 bases between. The germline V gene has CDR1 ENHRY and CDR2 SYGVKD. CDR3 nucleotide sequence: TGTGCCATCAGTGGAGGGGGAGGGGGCACAGATACGCAGTATTTT. This gives the protein CAISGGGGGTDTQYF.

The chain carries TRBV9 and TRBJ2-4; 10 bases are shared with TRBD2. The length of the CDR3 is 14 residues. Germline-derived CDR1 and CDR2 are SGDLS and YYNGEE. The V and J ends lost 4 bases and 5 bases, in that order; junction bases with no gene match: 3. The CDR3 is CASSPGLAENIQYF. For the CDR3, the DNA is TGTGCCAGCAGCCCAGGACTAGCGGAAAACATTCAGTACTTC. The whole variable domain, remainder taken from reference TRBV9 and TRBJ2-4, is DSGVTQTPKHLITATGQRVTLRCSPRSGDLSVYWYQQSLDQGLQFLIQYYNGEERAKGNILERFSAQQFPDLHSELNLSSLELGDSALYFCASSPGLAENIQYFGAGTRLSVL.

J is TRBJ1-2 and V is TRBV3-1, with D unclear. Germline CDR1 LGHDT, CDR2 YNNKEL (reference sequence). V was shortened by 1 base and J by 8 bases, with 14 bases between the two germline ends. The CDR3 loop spans 14 amino acids. The CDR3 DNA is TGTGCCAGCAGCCAAGGTGAGACGAGGCGCGGCTACACCTTC. Translation gives CASSQGETRRGYTF. Full variable domain (outside the CDR3, taken from reference TRBV3-1 and TRBJ1-2): DTAVSQTPKYLVTQMGNDKSIKCEQNLGHDTMYWYKQDSKKFLKIMFSYNNKELIINETVPNRFSPKSPDKAHLNLHINSLELGDSAVYFCASSQGETRRGYTFGSGTRLTVV.

This clonotype was counted many times. V is TRBV7-9 and J is TRBJ1-4; the match to TRBD1 covers 10 bases. This CDR3 is 14 amino acids long. The junction had 7 bases not matched to a gene; V was cut back by 5 bases and J by 10 bases. From germline, CDR1 is SEHNR and CDR2 FQNEAQ (reference sequence). The CDR3 DNA sequence: TGTGCCAGCAGCCCCGACAGGGGGCTCGGAAAACTGTTTTTT. Translated, it gives CASSPDRGLGKLFF. The entire variable domain, with the rest obtained from reference TRBV7-9 and TRBJ1-4, is as follows: DTGVSQNPRHKITKRGQNVTFRCDPISEHNRLYWYRQTLGQGPEFLTYFQNEAQLEKSRLLSDRFSAERPKGSFSTLEIQRTEQGDSAMYLCASSPDRGLGKLFFGSGTQLSVL.

This rearrangement joins TRBV7-9 to TRBJ1-2; the match to TRBD1 covers 10 bases. V was pared by 2 bases and J by 7 bases, with 7 bases of the junction left unmatched. The CDR3 has 15 residues. CDR1 and CDR2 (germline): SEHNR, FQNEAQ (reference sequence). The DNA for the CDR3 is TGTGCCAGCAGCTTAACGGGACAGGGGCTACGTGGCTACACCTTC. Translating gives CASSLTGQGLRGYTF.

This clonotype was found many times. The chain uses TRBV28 and TRBJ1-5; no reliable D call. CDR3 length: 17 amino acids. Trimming pared 4 bases from V and 0 bases from J, leaving 16 bases between. From germline, CDR1 is MDHEN and CDR2 SYDVKM. CDR3 DNA sequence: TGTGCCAGCAGTTCGTCAGCCGGATTCAATAGCAATCAGCCCCAGCATTTT. This translates into CASSSSAGFNSNQPQHF.

The chain is built from TRBV7-9 and TRBJ2-1; 7 nucleotides match TRBD2. With V trimmed by 2 bases and J by 0 bases, 19 bases remained unmatched. Germline CDR1 SEHNR, CDR2 FQNEAQ (reference sequence). This CDR3 has 21 amino acids. The CDR3 spells CASSLRARGTTILSSYNEQFF. For the CDR3, the DNA is TGTGCCAGCAGCTTAAGGGCCCGCGGGACTACTATCTTGAGCTCCTACAATGAGCAGTTCTTC. Supplemented by reference TRBV7-9 and TRBJ2-1, the full variable domain reads DTGVSQNPRHKITKRGQNVTFRCDPISEHNRLYWYRQTLGQGPEFLTYFQNEAQLEKSRLLSDRFSAERPKGSFSTLEIQRTEQGDSAMYLCASSLRARGTTILSSYNEQFFGPGTRLTVL.

Only a few counts were recorded for this clonotype. This chain joins TRBV7-2 and TRBJ2-2; D gene ambiguous. CDR1 and CDR2 (germline): SGHTA, FQGNSA. Trimming removed 3 bases from V and 6 bases from J, with 5 bases in between. This CDR3 spans 12 amino acids. CDR3 region: CASSFQSGELFF. The CDR3 DNA reads TGTGCCAGCAGCTTCCAATCCGGGGAGCTGTTTTTT.

There are a few counts of this clonotype. The chain combines TRBV20-1 with TRBJ1-2, with D possibly TRBD1 on 5 matching bases. Germline V gives CDR1 DFQATT, CDR2 SNEGSKA (reference sequence). Trimming left V 3 bases short and J 1 base short, with 6 bases between. The CDR3 is 12 residues long. CDR3 sequence (DNA): TGCAGTGCTAGCCAGGGTAACTATGGCTACACCTTC. It encodes CSASQGNYGYTF.

This clonotype occurred a few times. V gene TRBV14 combines with J gene TRBJ2-1; 11 bases match TRBD2. In germline, CDR1 is SGHDN, CDR2 FVKESK. CDR3 length equals 20 residues. With 2 bases clipped from V and 0 bases from J, the junction kept 12 bases outside the gene matches. This CDR3 reads CASSQSIRTSGFSSYNEQFF. The CDR3 DNA follows: TGTGCCAGCAGCCAATCCATCCGGACTAGCGGGTTTAGCTCCTACAATGAGCAGTTCTTC.

A note on this clonotype: This may be a read error, as it is one base from a much larger clone. CDR3 region: CASNRDRFYEQYF. CDR3 nucleotide sequence: TGTGCCAGCAACCGGGACCGTTTCTACGAGCAGTACTTC. The chain employs TRBV6-4 and TRBJ2-7; D possibly uses TRBD1 or TRBD2 (5 bases each). This CDR3 spans 13 amino acids. Germline lookup yields CDR1 MRHNA and CDR2 SNTAGT. V was cut by 7 bases and J by 3 bases, with 13 bases left in between.

This clonotype turned up a few times. This chain joins TRBV20-1 and TRBJ2-5; D is tentatively TRBD1 or TRBD2 (6 bases each). The V end was cut by 5 bases, the J end by 7 bases, with 23 bases between. Germline V gene sequence: CDR1 DFQATT, CDR2 SNEGSKA (reference sequence). This CDR3 has 15 amino acids. The CDR3 coding sequence is TGCAGTGCTCCCGGTAGGCTCGGGGGCGACGGGACCCAGTACTTC. Translated: CSAPGRLGGDGTQYF.

This clonotype appeared a few times. The chain couples TRBV7-9 to TRBJ1-2; TRBD1 might be the D (5 bases). Germline CDR1 reads SEHNR; CDR2 reads FQNEAQ (reference sequence). Trimming pared 11 bases from V and 2 bases from J, leaving 12 bases between. The CDR3 length is 12 residues. CDR3 sequence: CAGGTANYGYTF. CDR3 nucleotides: TGTGCCGGTGGGACCGCGAACTATGGCTACACCTTC.

The V call is TRBV9, the J call TRBJ2-3; 12 bases map to TRBD2. Germline V gene lookup returns CDR1 SGDLS and CDR2 YYNGEE. With V trimmed by 3 bases and J by 3 bases, 5 bases remained unmatched. The CDR3 spans 16 residues. The CDR3 here is CASSALAGGLTDTQYF. The CDR3 nucleotides read TGTGCCAGCAGCGCCCTAGCGGGAGGGCTTACAGATACGCAGTATTTT.

The chain has TRBV6-1 and TRBJ2-2; D is possibly TRBD1 (6 bases). The CDR3 has 14 amino acids. The V and J ends lost 8 bases and 6 bases respectively, with 16 bases between them. Germline lookup yields CDR1 MNHNS and CDR2 SASEGT. The CDR3 DNA reads as TGTGCCAGCGGAACAGGGAGCAACGCCGGGGAGCTGTTTTTT. It specifies CASGTGSNAGELFF.

This chain connects TRBV18 to TRBJ1-2, with a tentative D call TRBD1 (5 bases). V was cut by 8 bases and J by 7 bases, with 17 bases left in between. In germline, CDR1 is KGHSH, CDR2 LQKENI. The CDR3 spans 13 residues. CDR3 in amino acids: CASDAQGVGGYTF. The CDR3, as DNA: TGTGCCAGCGACGCTCAGGGTGTTGGTGGCTACACCTTC. Looking up the rest from reference TRBV18 and TRBJ1-2 gives the full variable domain: NAGVMQNPRHLVRRRGQEARLRCSPMKGHSHVYWYRQLPEEGLKFMVYLQKENIIDESGMPKERFSAEFPKEGPSILRIQQVVRGDSAAYFCASDAQGVGGYTFGSGTRLTVV.